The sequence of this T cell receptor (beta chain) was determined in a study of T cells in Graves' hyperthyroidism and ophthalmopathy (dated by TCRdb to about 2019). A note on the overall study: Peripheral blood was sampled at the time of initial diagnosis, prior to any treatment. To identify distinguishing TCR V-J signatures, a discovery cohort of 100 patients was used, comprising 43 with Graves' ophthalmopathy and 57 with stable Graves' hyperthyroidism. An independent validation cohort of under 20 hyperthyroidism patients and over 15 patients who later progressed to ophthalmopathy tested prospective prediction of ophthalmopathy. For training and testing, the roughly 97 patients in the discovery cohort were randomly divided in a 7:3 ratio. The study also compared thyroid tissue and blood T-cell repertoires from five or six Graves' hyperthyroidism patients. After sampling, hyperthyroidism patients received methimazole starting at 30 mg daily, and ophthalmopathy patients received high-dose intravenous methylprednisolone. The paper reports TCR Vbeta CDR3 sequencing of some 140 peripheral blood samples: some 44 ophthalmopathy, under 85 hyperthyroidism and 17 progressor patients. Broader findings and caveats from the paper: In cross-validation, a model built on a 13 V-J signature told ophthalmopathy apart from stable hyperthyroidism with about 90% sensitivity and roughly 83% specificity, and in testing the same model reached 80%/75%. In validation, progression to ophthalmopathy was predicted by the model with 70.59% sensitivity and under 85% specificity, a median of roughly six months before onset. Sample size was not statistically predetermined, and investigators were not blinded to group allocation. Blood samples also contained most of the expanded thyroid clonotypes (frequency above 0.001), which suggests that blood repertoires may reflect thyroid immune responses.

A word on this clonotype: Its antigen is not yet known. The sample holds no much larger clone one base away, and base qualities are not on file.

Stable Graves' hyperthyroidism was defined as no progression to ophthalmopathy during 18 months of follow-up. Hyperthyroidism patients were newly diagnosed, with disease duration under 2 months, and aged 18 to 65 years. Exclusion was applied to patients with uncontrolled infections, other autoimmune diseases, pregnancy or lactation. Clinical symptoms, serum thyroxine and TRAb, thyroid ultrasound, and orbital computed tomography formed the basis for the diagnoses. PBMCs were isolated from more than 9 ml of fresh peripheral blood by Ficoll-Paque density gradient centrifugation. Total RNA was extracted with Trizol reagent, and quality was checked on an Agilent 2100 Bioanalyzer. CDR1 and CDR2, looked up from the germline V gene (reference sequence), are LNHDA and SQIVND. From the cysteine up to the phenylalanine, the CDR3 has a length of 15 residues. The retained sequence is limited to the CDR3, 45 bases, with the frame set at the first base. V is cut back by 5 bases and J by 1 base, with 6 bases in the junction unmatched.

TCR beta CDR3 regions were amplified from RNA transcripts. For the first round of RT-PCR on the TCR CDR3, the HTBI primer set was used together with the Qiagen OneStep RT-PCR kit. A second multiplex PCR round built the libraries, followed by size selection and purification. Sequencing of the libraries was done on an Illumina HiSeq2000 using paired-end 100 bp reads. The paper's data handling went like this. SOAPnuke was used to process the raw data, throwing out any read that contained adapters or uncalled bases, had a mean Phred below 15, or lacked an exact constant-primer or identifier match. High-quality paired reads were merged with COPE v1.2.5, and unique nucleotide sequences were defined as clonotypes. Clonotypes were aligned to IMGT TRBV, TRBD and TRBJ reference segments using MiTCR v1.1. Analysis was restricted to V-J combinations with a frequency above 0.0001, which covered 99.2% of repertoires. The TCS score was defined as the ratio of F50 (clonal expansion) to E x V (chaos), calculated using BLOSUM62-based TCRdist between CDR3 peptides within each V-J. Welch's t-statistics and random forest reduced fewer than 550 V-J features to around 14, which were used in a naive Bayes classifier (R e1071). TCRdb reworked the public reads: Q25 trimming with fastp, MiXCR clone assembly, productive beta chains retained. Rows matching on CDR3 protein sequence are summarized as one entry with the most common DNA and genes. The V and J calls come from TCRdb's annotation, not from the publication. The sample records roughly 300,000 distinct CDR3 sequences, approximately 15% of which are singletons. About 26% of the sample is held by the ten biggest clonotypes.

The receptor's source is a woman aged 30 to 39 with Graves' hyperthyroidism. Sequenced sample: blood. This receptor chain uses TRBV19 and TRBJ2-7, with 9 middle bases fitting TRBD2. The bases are TGTGCCAGTAGTGCCCGACTAGCGGCGTCCTACGAGCAGTACTTC. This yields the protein CASSARLAASYEQYF.